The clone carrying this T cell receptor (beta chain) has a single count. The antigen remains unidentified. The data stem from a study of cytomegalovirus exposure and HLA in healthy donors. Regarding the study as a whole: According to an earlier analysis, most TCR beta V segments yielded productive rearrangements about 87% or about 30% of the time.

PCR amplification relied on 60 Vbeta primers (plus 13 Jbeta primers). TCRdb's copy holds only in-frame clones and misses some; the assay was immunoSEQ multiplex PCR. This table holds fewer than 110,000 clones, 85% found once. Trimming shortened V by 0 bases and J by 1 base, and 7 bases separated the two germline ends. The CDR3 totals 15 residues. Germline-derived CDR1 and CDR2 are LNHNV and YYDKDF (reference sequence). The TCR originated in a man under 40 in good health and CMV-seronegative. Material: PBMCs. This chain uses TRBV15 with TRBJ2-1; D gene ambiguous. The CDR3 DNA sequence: TGTGCCACCAGCAGAGAGGGCTCTTCCTACAATGAGCAGTTCTTC. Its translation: CATSREGSSYNEQFF.